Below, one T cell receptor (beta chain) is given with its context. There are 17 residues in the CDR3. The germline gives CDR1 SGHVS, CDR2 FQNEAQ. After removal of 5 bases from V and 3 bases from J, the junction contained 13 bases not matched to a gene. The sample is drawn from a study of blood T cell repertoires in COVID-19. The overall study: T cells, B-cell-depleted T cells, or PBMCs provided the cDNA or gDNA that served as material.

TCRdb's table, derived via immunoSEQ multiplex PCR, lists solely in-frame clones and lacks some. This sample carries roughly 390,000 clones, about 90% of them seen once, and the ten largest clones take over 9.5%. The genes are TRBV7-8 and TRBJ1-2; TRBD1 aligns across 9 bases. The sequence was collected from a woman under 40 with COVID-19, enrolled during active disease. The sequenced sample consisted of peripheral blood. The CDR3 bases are TGTGCCAGCAGCCTGGGACCGTGGACAGGGGCGCACTATGGCTACACCTTC. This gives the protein CASSLGPWTGAHYGYTF. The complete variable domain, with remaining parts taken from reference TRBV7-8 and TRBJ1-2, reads GAGVSQSPRYKVAKRGQDVALRCDPISGHVSLFWYQQALGQGPEFLTYFQNEAQLDKSGLPSDRFFAERPEGSVSTLKIQRTQQEDSAVYLCASSLGPWTGAHYGYTFGSGTRLTVV.